The 18 T cell receptor beta chains presented below share a single source sample, sequenced in a study of CD8 T cells in ankylosing spondylitis. TCRdb independently ran MiXCR on the 5' RACE reads; one entry per CDR3 protein. The repertoire holds about 190,000 distinct CDR3 sequences, with roughly 13% as singletons. Sequencing was performed on blood, either unsorted or a sorted T cell fraction (not recorded which). Every receptor here comes from a female donor with ankylosing spondylitis or in good health (not recorded which).

A remark on this clonotype: A much more abundant neighbour one base away suggests this may be a read error. The V call is TRBV14, the J call TRBJ2-4, with 9 bases that match TRBD1. Germline CDR1 reads SGHDN; CDR2 reads FVKESK. The CDR3 sequence is 16 residues long. Losses at the gene ends were 4 bases for V and 9 bases for J; bases not matched to a gene: 13. Here the CDR3 DNA reads TGTGCCAGCAGCCTAGGGTACAGGGGGCTGAGAGGCATTCAGTACTTC. This encodes CASSLGYRGLRGIQYF.

This clonotype was detected ten times or more. The V call is TRBV9, the J call TRBJ2-1; tentatively, D is TRBD2 (6 bases). The CDR3 has 13 amino acids. Germline lookup yields CDR1 SGDLS and CDR2 YYNGEE. The V end lost 7 bases, the J end lost 0 bases, and 8 bases lay between the germline ends. The CDR3 sequence: CASGRSSYNEQFF. The DNA of the CDR3 is TGTGCCAGCGGGAGGAGCTCCTACAATGAGCAGTTCTTC.

This clonotype was seen a handful of times. The chain combines TRBV6-1 with TRBJ2-7, with a tentative D call TRBD2 (5 bases). The CDR3 length is 12 residues. CDR1 is MNHNS, CDR2 SASEGT, per germline. V gave up 1 base and J gave up 10 bases, with 11 bases separating them. The CDR3 region is CASSEGGQAQYF. CDR3 DNA sequence: TGTGCCAGCAGTGAAGGAGGGCAGGCTCAGTACTTC.

In its sample, this clonotype was seen many times. The chain has TRBV28 and TRBJ2-7; D is unclear. The CDR3 has 13 amino acids. V lost 5 bases to trimming and J lost 2 bases, with 10 bases between them. Germline-derived CDR1 and CDR2 are MDHEN and SYDVKM. The CDR3 DNA reads as TGTGCCAGCAGTGTTCAAGCACCCTACGAGCAGTACTTC. It codes for CASSVQAPYEQYF.

This clonotype appeared many times. The V call is TRBV12-3 or TRBV12-4, the J call TRBJ2-1; D gene unclear. V was clipped by 11 bases and J by 2 bases, with 13 bases between them. This CDR3 has 13 residues. The CDR3 DNA reads TGTGCCGTCAGTCGGGCAACCTACAATGAGCAGTTCTTC. Protein product: CAVSRATYNEQFF.

This clonotype occurred many times. V usage is TRBV24-1 and J usage is TRBJ2-1; 7 nucleotides match TRBD1. CDR3 size: 14 residues. Germline V gene sequence: CDR1 KGHDR, CDR2 SFDVKD. V shed 5 bases and J 8 bases; nucleotides not matched to a gene: 8. The CDR3 region has the DNA TGTGCCACCAGTGCCCCGACAGGGTACCATGAGCAGTTCTTC. Translation gives CATSAPTGYHEQFF.

V usage is TRBV12-3 or TRBV12-4 and J usage is TRBJ1-2; 8 bases fit TRBD1. The CDR3 spans 11 residues. V lost 5 bases and J lost 11; bases outside the gene matches: 4. CDR3 sequence reads: CASSRTGRYTF. The CDR3 DNA follows: TGTGCCAGCAGTAGGACAGGGCGGTACACCTTC.

This clonotype was counted at least ten times. This rearrangement joins TRBV20-1 to TRBJ2-1; maybe TRBD1 (6 bases). The CDR3 sequence is 16 residues long. From germline, CDR1 is DFQATT and CDR2 SNEGSKA (reference sequence). With 2 bases removed from V and 2 bases from J, the gap between germline ends came to 16 bases. This CDR3 reads CSARNIQGSPYNEQFF. The CDR3 nucleotides read TGCAGTGCTAGAAACATACAGGGCTCTCCCTACAATGAGCAGTTCTTC.

This clonotype was observed at least ten times. DNA for the CDR3: TGTGCCAGCAGTGGGACTAGTTACACAGATACGCAGTATTTT. Its translation: CASSGTSYTDTQYF. J is TRBJ2-3 and V is TRBV2, with 7 bases aligning to TRBD2. The length of the CDR3 is 14 residues. V lost 4 bases to trimming and J lost 2 bases; unmatched junction nucleotides: 3. Germline V gene data show CDR1 as SNHLY and CDR2 as FYNNEI.

This clonotype was counted only a few times. The chain couples TRBV12-3 or TRBV12-4 to TRBJ2-7; 11 bases match TRBD2. Losses at the gene ends were 7 bases for V and 5 bases for J; bases not matched to a gene: 4. This CDR3 spans 13 amino acids. The CDR3 region has the DNA TGTGCCAGCATGCTAGCGGGAGGAAACGAGCAGTACTTC. The encoded protein is CASMLAGGNEQYF.

This clonotype was counted only a few times. This rearrangement joins TRBV20-1 to TRBJ1-4; D gene unclear. The V and J ends lost 3 bases and 0 bases respectively, with 5 bases between them. Germline CDR1 is DFQATT and CDR2 is SNEGSKA (reference sequence). The CDR3 runs 13 residues. Here the CDR3 reads CSARVATNEKLFF. CDR3 bases: TGCAGTGCTAGGGTAGCAACTAATGAAAAACTGTTTTTT.

The chain combines TRBV7-8 with TRBJ2-3; no clear D. Germline lookup yields CDR1 SGHVS and CDR2 FQNEAQ. V lost 0 bases, J lost 4 bases, and 20 bases lay in between. This CDR3 has 18 residues. CDR3 coding DNA: TGTGCCAGCAGCTTAGCGACGGGTGATCCTTTTGGTGCAGATACGCAGTATTTT. Its protein product is CASSLATGDPFGADTQYF.

This clonotype occurred many times. The junction shows a germline mismatch at one end, possibly a read error. This rearrangement joins TRBV7-9 to TRBJ1-5, with TRBD1 matching over 7 bases. The CDR3 is 14 residues long. Germline V CDR1 and CDR2: SEHNR, FQNEAQ (reference sequence). Written as DNA, the CDR3 is TGTGCCAGCAGTTTAGCAGGGGGTAATCAGCCCCAGCATTTT. As protein: CASSLAGGNQPQHF.

This clonotype was counted ten times or more. The CDR3 DNA follows: TGTGCCAGCAGATCCCGACAGGGGTTAAATCAGCCCCAGCATTTT. Amino acids: CASRSRQGLNQPQHF. The genes are TRBV28 and TRBJ1-5; 8 bases are a match to TRBD1. In germline, CDR1 is MDHEN, CDR2 SYDVKM. Unmatched junction bases numbered 8, after V lost 6 bases and J lost 4 bases. The CDR3 is made up of 15 amino acids. Drawing the rest from reference TRBV28 and TRBJ1-5, the complete variable domain is DVKVTQSSRYLVKRTGEKVFLECVQDMDHENMFWYRQDPGLGLRLIYFSYDVKMKEKGDIPEGYSVSREKKERFSLILESASTNQTSMYLCASRSRQGLNQPQHFGDGTRLSIL.

This clonotype was picked up many times. The V gene is TRBV5-6, the J gene TRBJ2-7; D call uncertain. The CDR3 has 12 residues. CDR1 and CDR2 from the germline V gene are SGHDT and YYEEEE. V was shortened by 1 base and J by 4 bases, with 6 bases between the two germline ends. The CDR3 loop reads CASSLKLYEQYF. The DNA of the CDR3 is TGTGCCAGCAGCTTGAAGTTATACGAGCAGTACTTC.

This clonotype was counted ten times or more. This chain connects TRBV27 to TRBJ2-2; a possible D gene is TRBD1 (5 bases). Between the trimmed V and J ends, which lost 1 base and 4 bases, there was a span of 13 bases. This CDR3 has 16 amino acids. Germline CDR1 and CDR2: MNHEY and SMNVEV (reference sequence). The CDR3 sequence: CASSLFWQGGTGELFF. The CDR3 nucleotides are TGTGCCAGCAGTTTATTCTGGCAGGGCGGCACCGGGGAGCTGTTTTTT.

This clonotype was seen a handful of times. At one end the junction does not follow the germline gene, possibly because of a read error. The chain combines TRBV20-1 with TRBJ2-3; 8 bases match TRBD2. Germline CDR1 is DFQATT and CDR2 is SNEGSKA (reference sequence). The CDR3 spans 16 residues. The CDR3 region has the DNA TGCTGTGCTAGGCCTTCCTCGGGAGGGAGCACAGATACGCAGTATTTT. Encoded protein: CCARPSSGGSTDTQYF.

This clonotype was counted many times. V is TRBV12-3 or TRBV12-4 and J is TRBJ2-4; D gene unclear. V was cut by 11 bases and J by 3 bases, with 14 bases left in between. The CDR3 extends over 13 amino acids. The CDR3 protein is CAVTNDNKNIQYF. In nucleotides, the CDR3 is TGTGCCGTCACAAACGACAACAAAAACATTCAGTACTTC.